Reported below is one TCR beta chain. This sample was taken from a study of shared clonotypes between healthy human individuals. With V trimmed by 4 bases and J by 0 bases, 8 bases remained unmatched. This CDR3 region has 18 residues. Germline assignment: CDR1 SGHAT and CDR2 FQNNGV. The authors divided CD4+ cells into CD45RA+ naive and CD45RA-negative memory subsets. TCRdb's table, derived via immunoSEQ multiplex PCR, lists solely in-frame clones and lacks some. The repertoire includes over a million clones, around 98% of them detected once, and roughly 0.4% sits in the top ten. Sequences were obtained from naive CD4+ T cells sorted from blood. Subset defined: CD45RA+ positively selected. This rearrangement joins TRBV11-2 to TRBJ2-5; TRBD2 matches at 13 bases. The origin of this receptor is a man younger than 40 in good health. The CDR3 nucleotides read TGTGCCAGCAGCTCGGGACTAGCGGGATTATCTTACCAAGAGACCCAGTACTTC. It codes for CASSSGLAGLSYQETQYF.